This T cell receptor (beta chain) was identified in a study of shared clonotypes between healthy human individuals. Some clones are missing from TCRdb's copy, which holds only in-frame ones; the method was immunoSEQ multiplex PCR. The profile covers approximately 500,000 clones, with 90% to 96% appearing a single time and 0.05% to 0.07% taken by the ten largest. About this clone itself: Its specificity is not known.

General study results and limits: Memory subsets generally showed lower estimated richness than naive subsets.

CDR1 and CDR2 from the germline V gene are MDHEN and SYDVKM. V lost 7 bases and J 7 bases, leaving 7 bases between the germline ends. CDR3 length equals 11 residues. The V gene is TRBV28, the J gene TRBJ1-4; D unresolved. The sample taken for sequencing was naive CD4+ T cells sorted from blood. Subset specified: CD45RA+ positively selected. The TCR sequence derives from a woman aged 30 to 39 in good health. CDR3 protein: CASNSGEKLFF. The CDR3 DNA sequence: TGTGCCAGCAATTCCGGTGAAAAACTGTTTTTT. Combining the CDR3 with reference TRBV28 and TRBJ1-4 gives the whole variable domain DVKVTQSSRYLVKRTGEKVFLECVQDMDHENMFWYRQDPGLGLRLIYFSYDVKMKEKGDIPEGYSVSREKKERFSLILESASTNQTSMYLCASNSGEKLFFGSGTQLSVL.